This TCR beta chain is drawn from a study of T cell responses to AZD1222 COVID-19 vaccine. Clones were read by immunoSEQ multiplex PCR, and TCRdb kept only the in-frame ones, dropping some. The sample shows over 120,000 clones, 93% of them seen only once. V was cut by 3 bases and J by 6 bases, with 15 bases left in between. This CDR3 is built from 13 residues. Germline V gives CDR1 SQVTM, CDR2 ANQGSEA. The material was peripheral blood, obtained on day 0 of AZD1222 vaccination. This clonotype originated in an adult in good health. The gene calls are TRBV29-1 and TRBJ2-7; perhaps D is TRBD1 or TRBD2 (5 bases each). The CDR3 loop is CSVDTGIRGEQYF. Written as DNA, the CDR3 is TGCAGCGTTGACACGGGGATTAGGGGCGAGCAGTACTTC.